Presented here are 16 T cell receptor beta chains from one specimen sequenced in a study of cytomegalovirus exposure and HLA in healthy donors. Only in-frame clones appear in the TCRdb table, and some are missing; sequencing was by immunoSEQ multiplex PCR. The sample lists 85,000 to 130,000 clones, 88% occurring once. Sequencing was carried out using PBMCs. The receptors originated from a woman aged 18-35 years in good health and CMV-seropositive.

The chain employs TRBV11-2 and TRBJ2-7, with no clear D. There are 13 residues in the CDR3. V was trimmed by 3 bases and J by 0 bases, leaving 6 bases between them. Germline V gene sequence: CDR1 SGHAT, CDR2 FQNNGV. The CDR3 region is CASSFFLSYEQYF. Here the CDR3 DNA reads TGTGCCAGCAGCTTTTTCCTCTCCTACGAGCAGTACTTC.

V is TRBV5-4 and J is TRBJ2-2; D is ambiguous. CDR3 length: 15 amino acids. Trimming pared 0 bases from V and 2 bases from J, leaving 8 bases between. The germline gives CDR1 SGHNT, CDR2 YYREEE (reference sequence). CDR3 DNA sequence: TGTGCCAGCAGCTTGGGGTCAACTAACACCGGGGAGCTGTTTTTT. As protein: CASSLGSTNTGELFF.

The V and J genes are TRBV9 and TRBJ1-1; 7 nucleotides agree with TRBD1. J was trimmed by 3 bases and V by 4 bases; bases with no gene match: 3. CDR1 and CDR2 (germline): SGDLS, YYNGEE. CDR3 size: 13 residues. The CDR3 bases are TGTGCCAGCAGCATCGACAGGGACACTGAAGCTTTCTTT. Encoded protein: CASSIDRDTEAFF.

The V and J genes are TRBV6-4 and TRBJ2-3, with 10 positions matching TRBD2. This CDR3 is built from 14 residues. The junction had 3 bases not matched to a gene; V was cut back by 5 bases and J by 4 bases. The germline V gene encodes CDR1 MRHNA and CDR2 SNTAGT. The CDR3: CASSSSGGADTQYF. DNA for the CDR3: TGTGCCAGCAGTTCAAGCGGGGGGGCAGATACGCAGTATTTT.

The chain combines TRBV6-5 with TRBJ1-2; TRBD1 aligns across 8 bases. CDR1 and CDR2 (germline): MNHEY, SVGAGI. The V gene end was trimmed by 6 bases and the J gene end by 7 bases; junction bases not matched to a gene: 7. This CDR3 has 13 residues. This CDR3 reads CASSPGQGGGYTF. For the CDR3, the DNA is TGTGCCAGCAGCCCTGGACAGGGTGGTGGCTACACCTTC.

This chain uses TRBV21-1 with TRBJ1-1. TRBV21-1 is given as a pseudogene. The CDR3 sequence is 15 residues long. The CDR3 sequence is CASSACRGKETEAFF. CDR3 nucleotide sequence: TGTGCCAGCAGCGCATGTCGGGGGAAGGAAACTGAAGCTTTCTTT.

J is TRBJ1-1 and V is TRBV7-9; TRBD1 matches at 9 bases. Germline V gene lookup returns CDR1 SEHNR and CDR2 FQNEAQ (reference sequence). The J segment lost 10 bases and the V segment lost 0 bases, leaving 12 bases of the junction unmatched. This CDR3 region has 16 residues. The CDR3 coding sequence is TGTGCCAGCAGCTTAGCTACAGGGGGCGATAGGCGAGGAGCTTTCTTT. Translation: CASSLATGGDRRGAFF.

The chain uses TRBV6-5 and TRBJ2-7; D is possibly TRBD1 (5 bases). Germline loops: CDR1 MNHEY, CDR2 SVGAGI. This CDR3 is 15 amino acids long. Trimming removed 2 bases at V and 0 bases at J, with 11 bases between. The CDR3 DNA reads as TGTGCCAGCAGTTACGAACAGGCTAGCTCCTACGAGCAGTACTTC. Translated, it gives CASSYEQASSYEQYF.

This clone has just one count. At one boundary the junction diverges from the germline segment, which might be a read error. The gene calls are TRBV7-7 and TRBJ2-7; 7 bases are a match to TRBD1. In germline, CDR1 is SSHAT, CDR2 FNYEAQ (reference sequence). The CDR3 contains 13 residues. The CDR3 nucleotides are TGTGCTAGCAGTAGGGGGCCTACCTACGAGCAGTACTTC. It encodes CASSRGPTYEQYF.

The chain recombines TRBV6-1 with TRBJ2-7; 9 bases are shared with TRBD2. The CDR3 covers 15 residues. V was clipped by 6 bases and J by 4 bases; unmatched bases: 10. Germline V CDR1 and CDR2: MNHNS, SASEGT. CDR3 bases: TGTGCCAGCAGCGAGGCAGCGGGGGGAAGATACGAGCAGTACTTC. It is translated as CASSEAAGGRYEQYF.

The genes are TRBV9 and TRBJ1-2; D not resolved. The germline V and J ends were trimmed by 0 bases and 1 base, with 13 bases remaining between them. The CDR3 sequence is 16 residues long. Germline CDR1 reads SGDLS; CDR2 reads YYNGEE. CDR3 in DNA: TGTGCCAGCAGCGTAGGTTTAACAGAAAGTAACTATGGCTACACCTTC. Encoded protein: CASSVGLTESNYGYTF.

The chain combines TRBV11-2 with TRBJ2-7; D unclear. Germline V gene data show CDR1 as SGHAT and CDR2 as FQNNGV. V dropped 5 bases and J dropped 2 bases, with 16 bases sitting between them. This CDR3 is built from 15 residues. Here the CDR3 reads CASSIPRSGPYEQYF. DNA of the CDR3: TGTGCCAGCAGCATCCCCAGGTCCGGTCCCTACGAGCAGTACTTC.

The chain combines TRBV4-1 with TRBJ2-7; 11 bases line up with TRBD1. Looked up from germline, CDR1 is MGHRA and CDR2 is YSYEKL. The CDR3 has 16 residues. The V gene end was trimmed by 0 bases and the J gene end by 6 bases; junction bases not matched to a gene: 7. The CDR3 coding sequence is TGCGCCAGCAGCCAAGAGCCGGGGACAGGGGGACGCGAGCAGTACTTC. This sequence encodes CASSQEPGTGGREQYF.

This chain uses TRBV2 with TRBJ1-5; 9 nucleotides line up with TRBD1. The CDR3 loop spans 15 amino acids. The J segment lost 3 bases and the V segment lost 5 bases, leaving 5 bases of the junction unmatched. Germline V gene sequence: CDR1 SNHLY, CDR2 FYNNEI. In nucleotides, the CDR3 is TGTGCCAGCAGTCCCGGGACAGGGACCAATCAGCCCCAGCATTTT. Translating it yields CASSPGTGTNQPQHF. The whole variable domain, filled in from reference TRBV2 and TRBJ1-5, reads EPEVTQTPSHQVTQMGQEVILRCVPISNHLYFYWYRQILGQKVEFLVSFYNNEISEKSEIFDDQFSVERPDGSNFTLKIRSTKLEDSAMYFCASSPGTGTNQPQHFGDGTRLSIL.

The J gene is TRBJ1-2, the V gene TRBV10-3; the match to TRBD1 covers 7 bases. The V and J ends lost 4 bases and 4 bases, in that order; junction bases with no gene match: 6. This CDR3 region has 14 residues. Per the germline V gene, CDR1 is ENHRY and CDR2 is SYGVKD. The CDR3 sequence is CAISGSGQIYGYTF. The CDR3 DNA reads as TGTGCCATCAGTGGTTCGGGACAGATCTATGGCTACACCTTC.

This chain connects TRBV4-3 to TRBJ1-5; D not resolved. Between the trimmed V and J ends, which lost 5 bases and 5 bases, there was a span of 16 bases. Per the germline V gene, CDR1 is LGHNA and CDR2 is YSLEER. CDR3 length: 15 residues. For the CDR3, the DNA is TGCGCCAGCAGCGCAGGACTGCTTGAAGATCAGCCCCAGCATTTT. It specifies CASSAGLLEDQPQHF.